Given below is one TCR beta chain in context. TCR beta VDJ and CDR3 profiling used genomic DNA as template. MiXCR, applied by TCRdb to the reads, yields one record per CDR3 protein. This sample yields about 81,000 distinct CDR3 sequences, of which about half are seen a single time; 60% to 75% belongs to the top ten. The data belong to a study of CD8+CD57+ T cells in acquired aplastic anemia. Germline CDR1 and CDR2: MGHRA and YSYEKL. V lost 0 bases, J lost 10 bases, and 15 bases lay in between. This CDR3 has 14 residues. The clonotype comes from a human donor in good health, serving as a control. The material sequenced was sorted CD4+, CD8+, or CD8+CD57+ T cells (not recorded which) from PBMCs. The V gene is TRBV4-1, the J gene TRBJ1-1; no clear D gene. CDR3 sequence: CASSQESSNRAAFF. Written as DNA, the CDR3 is TGCGCCAGCAGCCAAGAATCGTCTAACCGGGCAGCTTTCTTT.